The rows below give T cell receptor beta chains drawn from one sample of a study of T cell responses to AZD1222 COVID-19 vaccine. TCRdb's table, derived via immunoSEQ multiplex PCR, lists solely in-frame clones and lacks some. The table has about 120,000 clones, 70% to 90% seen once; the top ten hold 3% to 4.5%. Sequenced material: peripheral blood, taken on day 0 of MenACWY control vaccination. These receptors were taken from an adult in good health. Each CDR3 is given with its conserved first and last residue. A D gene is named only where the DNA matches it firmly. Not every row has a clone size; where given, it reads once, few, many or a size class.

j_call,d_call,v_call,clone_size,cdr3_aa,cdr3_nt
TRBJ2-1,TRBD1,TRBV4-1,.,CASRLDRADYNEQFF,TGCGCCAGCAGACTTGACAGGGCGGACTACAATGAGCAGTTCTTC
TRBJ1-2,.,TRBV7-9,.,CASERGGYGYTF,TGTGCCAGCGAGCGTGGGGGCTATGGCTACACCTTC
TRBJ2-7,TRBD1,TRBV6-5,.,CASGGTGTAYEQYF,TGTGCCAGCGGAGGGACAGGGACCGCCTACGAGCAGTACTTC
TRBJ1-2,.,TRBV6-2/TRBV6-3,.,CASSYGGRAGHF,TGTGCCAGCAGTTACGGCGGACGGGCCGGCCACTTC
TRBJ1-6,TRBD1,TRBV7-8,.,CASSLVRGLSSPLHF,TGTGCCAGCAGCTTAGTCAGGGGGCTGAGTTCACCCCTCCACTTT
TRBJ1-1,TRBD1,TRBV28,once,CASSLYGQGTEAFF,TGTGCCAGCAGTTTATATGGACAGGGCACTGAAGCTTTCTTT
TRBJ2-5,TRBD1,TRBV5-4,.,CASSLDDRGRETQYF,TGTGCCAGCAGCTTGGATGACAGGGGAAGGGAGACCCAGTACTTC
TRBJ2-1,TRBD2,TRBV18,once,CASSPTRTSGGANEQFF,TGTGCCAGCTCACCCACCCGGACTAGCGGGGGGGCAAATGAGCAGTTCTTC
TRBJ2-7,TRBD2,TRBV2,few,CASSRTRELSEQYF,TGTGCCAGCAGCAGGACTAGGGAATTGTCCGAGCAGTACTTC
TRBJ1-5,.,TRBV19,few,CASSVRSLEPQHF,TGTGCCAGTAGTGTGCGCAGCCTCGAACCCCAGCATTTT
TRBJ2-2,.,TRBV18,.,CASSPSRELGTGELFF,TGTGCCAGCTCACCAAGTAGAGAACTAGGCACCGGGGAGCTGTTTTTT
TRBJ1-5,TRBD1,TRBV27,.,CASSEGAGSNQPQHF,TGTGCCAGCAGCGAGGGGGCGGGGAGCAATCAGCCCCAGCATTTT
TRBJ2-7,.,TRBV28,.,CASSFPRAVGGVVSASYEQYF,TGTGCCAGCAGTTTCCCTCGAGCAGTGGGGGGCGTTGTATCAGCCTCCTACGAGCAGTACTTC
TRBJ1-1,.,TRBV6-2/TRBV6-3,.,CASSADGEGIWTEAFF,TGTGCCAGCAGTGCGGACGGCGAGGGTATATGGACTGAAGCTTTCTTT
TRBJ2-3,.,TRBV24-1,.,CATSWSTENTDTQYF,TGTGCCACCAGTTGGAGCACCGAAAACACAGATACGCAGTATTTT
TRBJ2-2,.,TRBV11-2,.,CASSLVGGHTGELFF,TGTGCCAGCAGCTTAGTTGGGGGGCATACCGGGGAGCTGTTTTTT
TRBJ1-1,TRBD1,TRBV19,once,CASSGQGGNTEAFF,TGTGCCAGTAGTGGACAGGGCGGGAACACTGAAGCTTTCTTT
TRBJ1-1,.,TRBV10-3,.,CAISKAAGQTNTEAFF,TGTGCCATCAGTAAGGCAGCGGGGCAGACGAACACTGAAGCTTTCTTT
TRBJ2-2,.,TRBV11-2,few,CASSLERQTGELFF,TGTGCCAGCAGCTTAGAGCGGCAGACCGGGGAGCTGTTTTTT
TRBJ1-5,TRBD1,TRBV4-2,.,CASSQDRRGQKPQHF,TGTGCCAGCAGCCAAGATCGGAGGGGGCAAAAGCCCCAGCATTTT
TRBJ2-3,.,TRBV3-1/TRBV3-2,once,CASSHPGAGQADTQYF,TGTGCCAGCAGCCACCCCGGGGCGGGGCAGGCAGATACGCAGTATTTT
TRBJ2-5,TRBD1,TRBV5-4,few,CASTVKTGQGEETQYF,TGTGCCAGCACCGTAAAAACGGGACAGGGTGAAGAGACCCAGTACTTC
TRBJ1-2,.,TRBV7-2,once,CASSLYDLEGGYTF,TGTGCCAGCAGCTTATATGACCTCGAGGGGGGCTACACCTTC
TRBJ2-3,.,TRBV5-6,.,CASTATNTDTQYF,TGTGCCAGCACAGCGACCAACACAGATACGCAGTATTTT
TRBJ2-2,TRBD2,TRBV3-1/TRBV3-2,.,CASSQGWGLAAGGELFF,TGTGCCAGCAGCCAAGGTTGGGGACTAGCGGCGGGCGGGGAGCTGTTTTTT
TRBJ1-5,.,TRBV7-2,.,CASSVDLGQPQHF,TGTGCCAGCAGCGTTGATTTGGGTCAGCCCCAGCATTTT
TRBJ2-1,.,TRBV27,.,CASNPTRNEQFF,TGTGCCAGCAACCCCACGCGGAATGAGCAGTTCTTC
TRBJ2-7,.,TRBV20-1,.,CSASQGFYEQYF,TGCAGTGCTAGTCAGGGATTCTACGAGCAGTACTTC
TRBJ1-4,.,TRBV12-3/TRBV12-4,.,CASSPLEGKLFF,TGTGCCAGCAGTCCCCTCGAGGGAAAACTGTTTTTT
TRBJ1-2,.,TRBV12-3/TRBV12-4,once,CASSFRVEFGYTF,TGTGCCAGCAGTTTCAGGGTTGAGTTTGGCTACACCTTC
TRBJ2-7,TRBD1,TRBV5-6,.,CASSSQTSGTGFPEQYF,TGTGCCAGCAGCTCTCAGACTTCCGGGACAGGGTTTCCCGAGCAGTACTTC
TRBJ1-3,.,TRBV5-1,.,CASSLDSSGNTIYF,TGCGCCAGCAGCTTGGACAGCTCTGGAAACACCATATATTTT
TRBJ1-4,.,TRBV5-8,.,CASSRGFGAVREKLFF,TGTGCCAGCAGCCGCGGTTTCGGGGCAGTTCGTGAAAAACTGTTTTTT
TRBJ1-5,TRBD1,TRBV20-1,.,CSASGGGTGGWDQPQHF,TGCAGTGCTAGTGGCGGGGGAACAGGGGGCTGGGATCAGCCCCAGCATTTT
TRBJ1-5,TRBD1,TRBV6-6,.,CASSLPGQNQPQHF,TGTGCCAGCAGTTTGCCGGGACAGAATCAGCCCCAGCATTTT
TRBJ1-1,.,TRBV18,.,CASSPQRQDMNTEAFF,TGTGCCAGCTCACCACAACGGCAGGATATGAACACTGAAGCTTTCTTT
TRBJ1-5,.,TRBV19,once,CASSMVGGGNQPQHF,TGTGCCAGTAGTATGGTCGGGGGGGGCAATCAGCCCCAGCATTTT
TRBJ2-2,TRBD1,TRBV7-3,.,CASSKRGQGTGELFF,TGTGCCAGCAGCAAACGGGGACAGGGCACCGGGGAGCTGTTTTTT
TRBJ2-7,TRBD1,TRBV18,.,CASSPRTGNYEQYF,TGTGCCAGCTCGCCGAGGACAGGGAACTACGAGCAGTACTTC
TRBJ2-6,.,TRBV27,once,CASSPRQFSGANVLTF,TGTGCCAGCAGTCCGCGACAGTTCTCTGGGGCCAACGTCCTGACTTTC
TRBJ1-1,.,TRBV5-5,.,CASQPAGDTEAFF,TGTGCCAGCCAGCCCGCTGGGGACACTGAAGCTTTCTTT
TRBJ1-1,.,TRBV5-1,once,CASSLAAGLNTEAFF,TGCGCCAGCAGCTTGGCCGCAGGGCTGAACACTGAAGCTTTCTTT
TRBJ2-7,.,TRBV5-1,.,CASSSGGDIGEQYF,TGCGCCAGCAGCTCTGGCGGGGATATTGGCGAGCAGTACTTC
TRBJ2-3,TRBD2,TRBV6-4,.,CASSALAGETDTQYF,TGTGCCAGCAGTGCACTAGCGGGGGAAACAGATACGCAGTATTTT
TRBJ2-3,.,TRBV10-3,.,CATVLGQGEVDTQYF,TGTGCCACCGTCCTGGGGCAGGGGGAGGTAGATACGCAGTATTTT
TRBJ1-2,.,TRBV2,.,CASRQNNYGYTF,TGTGCCAGCAGACAGAATAACTATGGCTACACCTTC
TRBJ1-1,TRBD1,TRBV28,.,CASSFRGQIFWSEAFF,TGTGCCAGCAGTTTCAGGGGACAGATCTTCTGGAGTGAAGCTTTCTTT
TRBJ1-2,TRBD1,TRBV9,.,CASSVVGQGDGYTF,TGTGCCAGCAGCGTAGTTGGACAGGGGGACGGCTACACCTTC
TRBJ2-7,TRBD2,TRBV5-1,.,CASSRGEDEQYF,TGCGCCAGCTCCCGGGGGGAGGACGAGCAGTACTTC
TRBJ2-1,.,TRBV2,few,CASSVGQGLYNEQFF,TGTGCCAGCAGTGTTGGCCAGGGCCTATACAATGAGCAGTTCTTC
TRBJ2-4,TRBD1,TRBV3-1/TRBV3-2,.,CASSQQGALNIQYF,TGTGCCAGCAGCCAGCAGGGGGCCCTGAACATTCAGTACTTC
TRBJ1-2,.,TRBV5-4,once,CASSSQVVYGYTF,TGTGCCAGCAGCTCCCAGGTGGTCTATGGCTACACCTTC
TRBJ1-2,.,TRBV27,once,CASRPYGTSYGYTF,TGTGCCAGCAGACCCTATGGGACAAGCTATGGCTACACCTTC
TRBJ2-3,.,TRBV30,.,CAWSRGGLELDTQYF,TGTGCCTGGAGTAGGGGGGGACTCGAGTTGGATACGCAGTATTTT
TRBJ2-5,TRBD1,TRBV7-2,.,CASSLEGRGLIETQYF,TGTGCCAGCAGCTTAGAGGGCAGGGGGTTGATAGAGACCCAGTACTTC
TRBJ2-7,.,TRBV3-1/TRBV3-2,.,CASSRGYEQYF,TGTGCCAGCAGCCGGGGTTACGAGCAGTACTTC
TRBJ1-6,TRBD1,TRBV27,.,CASSSTGGDSPLHF,TGTGCCAGCAGTTCGACAGGGGGTGATTCACCCCTCCACTTT